A single sample gave rise to the 18 T cell receptor beta chains below, sequenced in a study of post-analysis software for immune sequencing data (dated by TCRdb to about 2015). Broader findings and caveats from the paper: Significantly higher frequencies in patients than in controls were found for roughly 5 TRBV segments, including TRBV5-6, TRBV5-1 and TRBV20-1.

Their specific antigens are unknown. The library was produced with PCR. The instrument was an Illumina HiSeq 2500. To reduce PCR and sequencing biases, unique molecular identifiers were built into the TCR beta cDNA libraries. The raw public data were reprocessed by TCRdb itself: fastp quality trimming at Q25, MiXCR clonotype calling, in-frame beta chains only. Every distinct CDR3 protein forms one entry, paired with its most common genes and DNA. Counted in this sample were some 800,000 distinct CDR3 sequences; around 46% of them appeared once. 4% to 5% of the sample comes from the top ten. The sequencing input was blood. These receptors all come from a girl between 5 and 17 years old with multiple sclerosis.

This clonotype appeared once. This rearrangement joins TRBV7-9 to TRBJ2-5; D is unresolved. The CDR3 loop spans 14 amino acids. The germline V gene encodes CDR1 SEHNR and CDR2 FQNEAQ (reference sequence). The V end lost 5 bases, the J end lost 4 bases, and 14 bases lay between the germline ends. The CDR3 nucleotides are TGTGCCAGCAGCCTCGCTAGTAGCAGAGAGACCCAGTACTTC. As protein: CASSLASSRETQYF.

The V call is TRBV15, the J call TRBJ2-1, with D maybe TRBD1 (6 bases). V was shortened by 3 bases and J by 14 bases, with 17 bases between the two germline ends. CDR1 and CDR2 (germline): LNHNV, YYDKDF (reference sequence). The CDR3 totals 13 residues. CDR3 sequence reads: CATSRSRQEPKFF. The CDR3 coding sequence is TGTGCCACCAGCAGGTCCCGACAGGAGCCTAAGTTCTTC. Complete variable domain (other parts from reference TRBV15 and TRBJ2-1): DAMVIQNPRYQVTQFGKPVTLSCSQTLNHNVMYWYQQKSSQAPKLLFHYYDKDFNNEADTPDNFQSRRPNTSFCFLDIRSPGLGDTAMYLCATSRSRQEPKFFGPGTRLTVL.

This clonotype was detected only a few times. The rearrangement links TRBV5-1 to TRBJ1-2; 8 nucleotides line up with TRBD1. The V gene end was trimmed by 5 bases and the J gene end by 4 bases; junction bases not matched to a gene: 4. This CDR3 spans 13 amino acids. The germline gives CDR1 SGHRS, CDR2 YFSETQ. CDR3 DNA: TGCGCCAGCAGGCCAGGGGGCGGCTATGGCTACACCTTC. Its translation: CASRPGGGYGYTF.

V gene TRBV7-8 combines with J gene TRBJ2-7; D is ambiguous. Germline lookup yields CDR1 SGHVS and CDR2 FQNEAQ. This CDR3 is built from 14 residues. Deletions cut 1 base from V and 0 bases from J, with 7 bases between. The CDR3 region has the DNA TGTGCCAGCAGCTTAGGACGTCACTCCTACGAGCAGTACTTC. This encodes CASSLGRHSYEQYF.

CDR3 bases: TGTGCCAGCAGCCTGACAATTGAGGAGACCCAGTACTTC. Protein: CASSLTIEETQYF. The rearrangement links TRBV7-9 to TRBJ2-5; D unclear. Germline V lookup: CDR1 SEHNR, CDR2 FQNEAQ (reference sequence). The CDR3 is 13 amino acids. V lost 5 bases and J 5 bases, leaving 12 bases between the germline ends.

V gene TRBV24-1 combines with J gene TRBJ1-4, with TRBD1 matching over 9 bases. Trimming removed 5 bases from V and 5 bases from J; junction bases left unmatched: 5. The CDR3 runs 15 residues. The germline gives CDR1 KGHDR, CDR2 SFDVKD. DNA of the CDR3: TGTGCCACCAGTGCCGGGGGGACAGGGAATGAAAAACTGTTTTTT. Protein product: CATSAGGTGNEKLFF.

On this clonotype itself: This likely comes from a read error, as the CDR3 has no conserved phenylalanine or tryptophan at its end. V is TRBV6-6 and J is TRBJ1-5; 7 bases are a match to TRBD1. Trimming took 5 bases from V and 4 from J; bases not matched to a gene: 8. Germline values: CDR1 MNHNY, CDR2 SVGAGI (reference sequence). The CDR3 spans 15 residues. The CDR3 sequence is CASSKAGTENQPQHC. For the CDR3, the DNA is TGTGCCAGCAGTAAAGCCGGGACAGAGAATCAGCCCCAGCATTGT.

A few counts support this clonotype. This rearrangement joins TRBV18 to TRBJ2-3; D not resolved. Trimming took 3 bases from V and 4 from J, leaving 14 bases between them. The CDR3 has 15 residues. Germline V gives CDR1 KGHSH, CDR2 LQKENI. The CDR3 is CASSPNTVTSDTQYF. The CDR3 region has the DNA TGTGCCAGCTCACCGAACACGGTCACTTCAGATACGCAGTATTTT.

The CDR3 sequence: CASSQEFGPGTEAFF. The CDR3 bases are TGCGCCAGCAGCCAAGAGTTTGGCCCGGGCACTGAAGCTTTCTTT. The chain couples TRBV4-1 to TRBJ1-1, with D unresolved. Trimming shortened V by 0 bases and J by 4 bases, and 12 bases separated the two germline ends. CDR3 length: 15 residues. Germline V CDR1 and CDR2: MGHRA, YSYEKL.

The chain links TRBV20-1 to TRBJ2-5; TRBD2 aligns across 11 bases. J gave up 1 base and V 3 bases, and 4 bases lay outside the gene matches. CDR1 and CDR2 (germline): DFQATT, SNEGSKA (reference sequence). The CDR3 loop spans 15 amino acids. CDR3 coding DNA: TGCAGTGCTAGTCCACTAGCGGGAGTCCAAGAGACCCAGTACTTC. It yields the protein CSASPLAGVQETQYF.

J is TRBJ2-3 and V is TRBV9, with 13 bases lining up with TRBD2. Germline lookup yields CDR1 SGDLS and CDR2 YYNGEE. The V and J ends lost 3 bases and 6 bases, in that order; junction bases with no gene match: 19. This CDR3 is built from 20 residues. CDR3 in DNA: TGTGCCAGCAGCGGTCGGACTAGCGGGAGCCCGGACCCAGGGGCGGATACGCAGTATTTT. Translation: CASSGRTSGSPDPGADTQYF.

This chain joins TRBV6-6 and TRBJ2-7, with TRBD2 matching over 7 bases. The CDR3 length is 16 residues. In germline, CDR1 is MNHNY, CDR2 SVGAGI (reference sequence). The ends lost 0 bases at V and 0 bases at J; junction bases unmatched: 5. The CDR3 DNA sequence: TGTGCCAGCAGTTACTCCGGGGGAGGGCTCTCCTACGAGCAGTACTTC. Amino acid sequence: CASSYSGGGLSYEQYF.

This clonotype was recorded a few times. This chain links TRBV24-1 with TRBJ2-1; D unclear. The CDR3 covers 13 residues. Germline-derived CDR1 and CDR2 are KGHDR and SFDVKD. V lost 9 bases to trimming and J lost 10 bases, with 18 bases between them. CDR3 sequence reads: CATGRTDQREQFF. The DNA of the CDR3 is TGTGCCACCGGCCGGACCGACCAAAGGGAGCAGTTCTTC.

This clonotype was seen only a few times. The V gene is TRBV20-1, the J gene TRBJ2-5; D tentatively fits TRBD1 or TRBD2 (5 bases each). The J call may be mistaken, given a closer DNA end match to TRBJ2-7. Germline lookup yields CDR1 DFQATT and CDR2 SNEGSKA (reference sequence). This CDR3 has 13 residues. CDR3 protein: CSARGRTNYEQYF. CDR3 bases: TGCAGTGCTAGGGGACGGACGAACTACGAGCAGTACTTC.

The chain combines TRBV20-1 with TRBJ2-5, with TRBD2 as a possible D gene (6 bases). This CDR3 region has 12 residues. Germline V lookup: CDR1 DFQATT, CDR2 SNEGSKA (reference sequence). The germline V and J ends were trimmed by 4 bases and 2 bases, with 8 bases remaining between them. In DNA, the CDR3 is TGCAGTGCTATGACTAGACAAGAGACCCAGTACTTC. Its protein product is CSAMTRQETQYF.

This clonotype was seen a handful of times. The chain employs TRBV12-3 or TRBV12-4 and TRBJ1-1; 12 bases are a match to TRBD1. This CDR3 has 16 amino acids. V was pared by 4 bases and J by 4 bases, with 7 bases of the junction left unmatched. This CDR3 is CASSSAGQGAFTEAFF. The CDR3 DNA follows: TGTGCCAGCAGTTCTGCGGGACAGGGGGCTTTCACTGAAGCTTTCTTT.

This clonotype was seen only a few times. This chain connects TRBV21-1 to TRBJ1-2; TRBD1 reflects the table's D call only, with no check against the DNA. TRBV21-1 is a pseudogene. The CDR3 loop spans 17 amino acids. CDR3 amino acids: CASSKRLGDRGPYGYTF. In DNA, the CDR3 is TGTGCCAGCAGCAAACGGCTCGGGGATAGGGGGCCCTATGGCTACACCTTC.

This clonotype was picked up a small number of times. This chain joins TRBV10-3 and TRBJ1-5; D unresolved. The germline V gene has CDR1 ENHRY and CDR2 SYGVKD. The CDR3 runs 13 residues. The V and J ends lost 0 bases and 7 bases respectively, with 7 bases between them. The CDR3 is CAISESLSQPQHF. As DNA, the CDR3 is TGTGCCATCAGTGAGTCGTTATCGCAGCCCCAGCATTTT.